This TCR beta chain was documented in a study of blood T cell repertoires in COVID-19. Overall study context: Samples taken during acute and convalescent COVID-19 were collected in the United States, Italy and Spain. T cells, B-cell-depleted T cells, or PBMCs supplied cDNA or gDNA.

Per the authors' pipeline: Amplification of reference gene primers was used by the study to estimate nucleated cell counts. The method was immunoSEQ multiplex PCR; TCRdb's version includes in-frame clones alone and lacks a portion of them. That table supplies the V and J calls and clone size; D and trimming were determined from the DNA. The sample carries 130,000 to 150,000 clones, under 85% recorded once. V was clipped by 6 bases and J by 5 bases; unmatched bases: 6. The CDR3 totals 13 residues. This clonotype was sampled from a human donor in a cohort sampled during active COVID-19. V is TRBV12-3 or TRBV12-4 and J is TRBJ1-2; 7 bases fit TRBD1. The sequenced sample was peripheral blood. CDR3 in DNA: TGTGCCAGCAGCCGGGACAGAGGGTATGGCTACACCTTC. This encodes CASSRDRGYGYTF.